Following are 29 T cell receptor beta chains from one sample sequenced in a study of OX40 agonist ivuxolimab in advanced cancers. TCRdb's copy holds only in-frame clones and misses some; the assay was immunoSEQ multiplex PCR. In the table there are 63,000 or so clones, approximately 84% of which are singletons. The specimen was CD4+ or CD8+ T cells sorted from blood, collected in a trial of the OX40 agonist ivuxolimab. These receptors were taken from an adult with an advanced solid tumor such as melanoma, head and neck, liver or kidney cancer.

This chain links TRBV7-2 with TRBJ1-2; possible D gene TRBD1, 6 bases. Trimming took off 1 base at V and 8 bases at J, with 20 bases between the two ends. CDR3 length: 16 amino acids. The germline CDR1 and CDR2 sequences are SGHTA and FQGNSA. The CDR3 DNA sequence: TGTGCCAGCAGCTTAGGACCCCAGGGGTTGCTCGGAGGCTACACCTTC. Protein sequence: CASSLGPQGLLGGYTF.

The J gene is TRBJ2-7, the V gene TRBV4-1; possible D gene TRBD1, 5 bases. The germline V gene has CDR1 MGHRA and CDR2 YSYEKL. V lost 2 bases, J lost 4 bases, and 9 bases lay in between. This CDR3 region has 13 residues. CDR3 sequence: CASSQHRGYEQYF. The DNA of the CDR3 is TGCGCCAGCAGCCAACATAGGGGTTACGAGCAGTACTTC.

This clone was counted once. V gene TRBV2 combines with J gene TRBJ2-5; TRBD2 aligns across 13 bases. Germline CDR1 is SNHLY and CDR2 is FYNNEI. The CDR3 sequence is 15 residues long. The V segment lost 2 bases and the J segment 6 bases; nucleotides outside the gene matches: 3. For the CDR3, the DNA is TGTGCCAGCAGTGAAATGGGACTAGCGGGACAGACCCAGTACTTC. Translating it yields CASSEMGLAGQTQYF.

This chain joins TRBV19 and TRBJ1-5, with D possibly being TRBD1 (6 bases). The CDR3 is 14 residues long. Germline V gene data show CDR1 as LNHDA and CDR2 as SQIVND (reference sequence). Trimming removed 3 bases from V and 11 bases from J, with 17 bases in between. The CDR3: CASSIRTDPGSQHF. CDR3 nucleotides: TGTGCCAGTAGTATTAGGACAGACCCCGGGTCCCAGCATTTT.

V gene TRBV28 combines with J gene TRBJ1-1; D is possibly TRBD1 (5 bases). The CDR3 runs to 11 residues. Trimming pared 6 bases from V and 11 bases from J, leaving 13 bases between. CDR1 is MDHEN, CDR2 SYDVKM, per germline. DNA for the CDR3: TGTGCCAGCAGAGTCCAGGGCGTTGCTTTCTTT. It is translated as CASRVQGVAFF.

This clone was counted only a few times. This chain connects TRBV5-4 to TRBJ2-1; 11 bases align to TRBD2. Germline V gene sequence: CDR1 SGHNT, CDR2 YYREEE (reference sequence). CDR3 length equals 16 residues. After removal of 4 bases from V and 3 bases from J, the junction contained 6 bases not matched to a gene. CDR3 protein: CASSHAGLAGYNEQFF. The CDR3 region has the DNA TGTGCCAGCAGCCATGCCGGACTAGCGGGCTACAATGAGCAGTTCTTC.

DNA of the CDR3: TGTGCCAGCAGAAACAGGGACAGAAACTACGAGCAGTACTTC. It codes for CASRNRDRNYEQYF. The chain has TRBV2 and TRBJ2-7; 7 nucleotides match TRBD1. V was pared by 6 bases and J by 3 bases, with 8 bases of the junction left unmatched. The germline gives CDR1 SNHLY, CDR2 FYNNEI. CDR3 length: 14 residues.

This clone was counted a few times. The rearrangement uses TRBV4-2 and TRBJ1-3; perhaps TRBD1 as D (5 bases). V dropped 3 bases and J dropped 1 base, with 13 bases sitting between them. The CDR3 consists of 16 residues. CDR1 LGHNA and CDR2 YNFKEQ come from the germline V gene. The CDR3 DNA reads TGTGCCAGCAGCCACGTGCCAGGGACTTCTGGAAACACCATATATTTT. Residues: CASSHVPGTSGNTIYF.

CDR3 sequence reads: CASSLGTQPQHF. In DNA form, the CDR3 reads TGTGCCAGCAGCTTAGGGACTCAGCCCCAGCATTTT. V is TRBV7-9 and J is TRBJ1-5; D ambiguous. This CDR3 has 12 amino acids. Germline CDR1 is SEHNR and CDR2 is FQNEAQ (reference sequence). The germline V and J ends were trimmed by 1 base and 6 bases, with 4 bases remaining between them. The full variable domain, its missing parts supplied by reference TRBV7-9 and TRBJ1-5, is DTGVSQNPRHKITKRGQNVTFRCDPISEHNRLYWYRQTLGQGPEFLTYFQNEAQLEKSRLLSDRFSAERPKGSFSTLEIQRTEQGDSAMYLCASSLGTQPQHFGDGTRLSIL.

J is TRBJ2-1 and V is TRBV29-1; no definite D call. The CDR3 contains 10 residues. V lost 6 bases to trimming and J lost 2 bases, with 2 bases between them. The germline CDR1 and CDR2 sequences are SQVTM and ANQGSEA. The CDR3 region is CSVTYNEQFF. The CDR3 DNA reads TGCAGCGTAACCTACAATGAGCAGTTCTTC.

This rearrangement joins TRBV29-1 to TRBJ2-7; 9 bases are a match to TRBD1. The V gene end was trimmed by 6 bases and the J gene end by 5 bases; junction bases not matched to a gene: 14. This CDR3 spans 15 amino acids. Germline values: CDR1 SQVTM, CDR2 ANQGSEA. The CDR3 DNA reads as TGCAGCGTCAGATCTACGGGGGGACAGGGCCACGAGCAGTACTTC. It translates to CSVRSTGGQGHEQYF.

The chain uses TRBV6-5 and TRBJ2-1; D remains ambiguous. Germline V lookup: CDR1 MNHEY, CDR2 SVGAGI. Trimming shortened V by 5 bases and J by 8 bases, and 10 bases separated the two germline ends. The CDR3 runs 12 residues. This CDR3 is CASSNRIYEQFF. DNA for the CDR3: TGTGCCAGCAGTAACCGGATATATGAGCAGTTCTTC.

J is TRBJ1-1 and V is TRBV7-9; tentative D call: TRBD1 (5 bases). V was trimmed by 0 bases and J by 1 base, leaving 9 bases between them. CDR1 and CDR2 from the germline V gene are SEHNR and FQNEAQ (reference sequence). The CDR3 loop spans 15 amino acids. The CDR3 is CASSLAQGSNTEAFF. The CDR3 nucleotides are TGTGCCAGCAGCTTAGCGCAGGGTTCGAACACTGAAGCTTTCTTT.

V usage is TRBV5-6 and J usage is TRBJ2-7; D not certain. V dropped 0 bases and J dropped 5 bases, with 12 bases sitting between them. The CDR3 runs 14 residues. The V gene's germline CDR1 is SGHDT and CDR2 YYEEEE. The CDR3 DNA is TGTGCCAGCAGCTTGGTGGCACGGCGCGACGAGCAGTACTTC. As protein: CASSLVARRDEQYF. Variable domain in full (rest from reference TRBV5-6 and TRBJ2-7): DAGVTQSPTHLIKTRGQQVTLRCSPKSGHDTVSWYQQALGQGPQFIFQYYEEEERQRGNFPDRFSGHQFPNYSSELNVNALLLGDSALYLCASSLVARRDEQYFGPGTRLTVT.

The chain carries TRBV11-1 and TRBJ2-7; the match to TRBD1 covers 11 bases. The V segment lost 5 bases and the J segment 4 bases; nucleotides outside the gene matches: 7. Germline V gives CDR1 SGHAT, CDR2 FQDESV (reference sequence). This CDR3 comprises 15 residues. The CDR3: CASSRRDRGWYEQYF. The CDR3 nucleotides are TGTGCCAGCAGCCGTCGGGACAGGGGGTGGTACGAGCAGTACTTC.

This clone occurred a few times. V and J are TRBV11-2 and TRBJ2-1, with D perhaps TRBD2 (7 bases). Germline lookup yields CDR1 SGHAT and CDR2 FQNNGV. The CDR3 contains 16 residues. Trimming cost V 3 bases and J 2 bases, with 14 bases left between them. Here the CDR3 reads CASSLLRGAAYNEQFF. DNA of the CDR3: TGTGCCAGCAGCTTGCTTCGGGGGGCCGCCTACAATGAGCAGTTCTTC.

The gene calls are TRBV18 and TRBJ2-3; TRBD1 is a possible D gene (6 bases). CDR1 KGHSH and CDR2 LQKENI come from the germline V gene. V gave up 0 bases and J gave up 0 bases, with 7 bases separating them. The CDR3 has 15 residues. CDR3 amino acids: CASSPPGGSTDTQYF. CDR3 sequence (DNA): TGTGCCAGCTCACCACCAGGGGGAAGCACAGATACGCAGTATTTT. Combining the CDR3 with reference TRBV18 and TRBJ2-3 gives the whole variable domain NAGVMQNPRHLVRRRGQEARLRCSPMKGHSHVYWYRQLPEEGLKFMVYLQKENIIDESGMPKERFSAEFPKEGPSILRIQQVVRGDSAAYFCASSPPGGSTDTQYFGPGTRLTVL.

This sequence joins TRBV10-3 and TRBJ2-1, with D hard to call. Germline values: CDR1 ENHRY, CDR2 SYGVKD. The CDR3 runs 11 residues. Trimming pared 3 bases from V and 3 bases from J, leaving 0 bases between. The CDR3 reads CAISDYNEQFF. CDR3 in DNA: TGTGCCATCAGTGACTACAATGAGCAGTTCTTC.

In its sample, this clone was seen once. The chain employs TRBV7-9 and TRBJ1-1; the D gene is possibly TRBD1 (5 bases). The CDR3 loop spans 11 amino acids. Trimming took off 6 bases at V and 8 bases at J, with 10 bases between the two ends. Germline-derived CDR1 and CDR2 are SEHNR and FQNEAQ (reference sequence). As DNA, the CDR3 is TGTGCCAGCAGGGGACCCCGGGAAGCTTTCTTT. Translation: CASRGPREAFF.

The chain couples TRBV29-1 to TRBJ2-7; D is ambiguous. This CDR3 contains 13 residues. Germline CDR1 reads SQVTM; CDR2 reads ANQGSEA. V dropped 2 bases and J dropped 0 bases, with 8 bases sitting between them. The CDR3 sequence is CSVELGSSYEQYF. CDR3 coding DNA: TGCAGCGTTGAATTGGGCAGCTCCTACGAGCAGTACTTC.

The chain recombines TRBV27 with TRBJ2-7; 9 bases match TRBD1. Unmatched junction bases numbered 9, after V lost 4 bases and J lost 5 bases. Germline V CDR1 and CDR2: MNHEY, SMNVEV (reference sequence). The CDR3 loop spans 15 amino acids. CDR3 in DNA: TGTGCCAGCAGTTCCCCGGGACAGGGTGTCCACGAGCAGTACTTC. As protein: CASSSPGQGVHEQYF.

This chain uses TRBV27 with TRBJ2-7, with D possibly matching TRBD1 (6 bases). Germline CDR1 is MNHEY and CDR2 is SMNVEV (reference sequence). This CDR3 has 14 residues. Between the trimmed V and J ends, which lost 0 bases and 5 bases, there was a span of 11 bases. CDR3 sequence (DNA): TGTGCCAGCAGTTTATCGATACAGGGCCACGAGCAGTACTTC. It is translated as CASSLSIQGHEQYF.

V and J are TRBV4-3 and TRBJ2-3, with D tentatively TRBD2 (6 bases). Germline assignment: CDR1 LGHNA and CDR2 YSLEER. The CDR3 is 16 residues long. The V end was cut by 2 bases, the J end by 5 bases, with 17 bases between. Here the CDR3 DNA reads TGCGCCAGCAGCCAACTCGCCCAAGGGGAGGAAGATACGCAGTATTTT. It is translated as CASSQLAQGEEDTQYF.

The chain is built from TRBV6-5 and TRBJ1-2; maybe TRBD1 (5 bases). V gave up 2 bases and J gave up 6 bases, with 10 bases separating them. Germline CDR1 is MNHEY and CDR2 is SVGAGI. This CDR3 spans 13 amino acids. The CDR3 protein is CASSYGGPNGYTF. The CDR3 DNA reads TGTGCCAGCAGTTACGGGGGTCCGAATGGCTACACCTTC.

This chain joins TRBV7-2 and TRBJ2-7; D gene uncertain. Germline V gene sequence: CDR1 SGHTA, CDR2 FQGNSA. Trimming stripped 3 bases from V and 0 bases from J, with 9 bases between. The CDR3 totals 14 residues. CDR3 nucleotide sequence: TGTGCCAGCAGCTTCTCCCGGAGCTCCTACGAGCAGTACTTC. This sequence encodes CASSFSRSSYEQYF.

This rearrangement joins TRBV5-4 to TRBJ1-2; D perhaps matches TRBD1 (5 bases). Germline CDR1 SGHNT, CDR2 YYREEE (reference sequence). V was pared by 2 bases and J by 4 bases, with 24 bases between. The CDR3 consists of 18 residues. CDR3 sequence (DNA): TGTGCCAGCAGCTTCGACGGGGACGGATCATTAACACCCTATGGCTACACCTTC. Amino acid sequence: CASSFDGDGSLTPYGYTF.

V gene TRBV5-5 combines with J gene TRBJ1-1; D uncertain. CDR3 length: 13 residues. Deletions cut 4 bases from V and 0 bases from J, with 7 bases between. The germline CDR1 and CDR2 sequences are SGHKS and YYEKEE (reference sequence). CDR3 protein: CASSRYMNTEAFF. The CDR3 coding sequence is TGTGCCAGCAGCCGGTATATGAACACTGAAGCTTTCTTT.

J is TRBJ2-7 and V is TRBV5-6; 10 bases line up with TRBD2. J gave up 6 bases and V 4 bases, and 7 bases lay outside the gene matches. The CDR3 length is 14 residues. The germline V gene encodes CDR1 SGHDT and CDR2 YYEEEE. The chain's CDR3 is CASSLAGEGSEQYF. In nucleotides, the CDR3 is TGTGCCAGCAGCCTAGCGGGAGAGGGGAGCGAGCAGTACTTC.

The CDR3 DNA sequence: TGTGCCAGCTCACCACCATCTTCGAGCGAGCAGTACTTC. The encoded protein is CASSPPSSSEQYF. This chain joins TRBV18 and TRBJ2-7; no clear D gene. The CDR3 is made up of 13 amino acids. Trimming stripped 0 bases from V and 6 bases from J, with 9 bases between. Germline CDR1 is KGHSH and CDR2 is LQKENI.